Sequencing of this T cell receptor (beta chain) was carried out in a study of blood T cell repertoires in COVID-19. Study context: There were acute and convalescent COVID-19 samples, and they came from the United States, Italy and Spain.

Assay used: immunoSEQ multiplex PCR; TCRdb lists only in-frame clones, some missing. The data show some 250,000 clones, 90% to 95% seen once. All enrollees were roughly 18 to 90 years old and from approximately 24 US areas. Clinical histories supplied by participants themselves formed the basis of cohort assignment. Sequencing input: PBMCs or T cells enriched from blood (not recorded which). This receptor was identified in a human donor in a cohort exposed to, infected with or recovered from COVID-19 (not recorded which). The donor label of this sample is uncertain.

DNA of the CDR3: TGTGCCAGCAGCCTGGGGCAGGACAGGGAGGGGCAGTTCTTC. Translation gives CASSLGQDREGQFF. This rearrangement joins TRBV11-2 to TRBJ2-1, with D tentatively TRBD1 (8 bases). In germline, CDR1 is SGHAT, CDR2 FQNNGV. The CDR3 covers 14 residues. Between the trimmed V and J ends, which lost 5 bases and 12 bases, there was a span of 20 bases.